This T cell receptor beta chain was profiled in a study of T-cell memory formation after mild COVID-19. About the study: Clustering of TCRs was largely donor specific. Study-wide findings and caveats: Contracting clones from day 15 to 85 showed balanced CD4/CD8; later expanders favored CD4+.

A 5'RACE reaction primed in the constant segment made cDNA libraries of TCR alpha and TCR beta, and these carried sample barcodes and UMIs. TCRdb re-derived calls from the 5' RACE reads in MiXCR, one entry per CDR3 protein. The repertoire includes about 170,000 distinct CDR3 sequences, about an eighth of them detected once, and approximately 3.4% sits in the top ten. Trimming removed 5 bases from V and 6 bases from J; junction bases left unmatched: 9. The CDR3 extends over 15 amino acids. Germline CDR1 is SEHNR and CDR2 is FQNEAQ (reference sequence). A word on this clonotype: What it binds is unknown.

This clonotype was obtained from a man between 18 and 35 years old who had mild COVID-19 (a few samples of this study predate the infection). Cell type and time point are not known. The chain is built from TRBV7-9 and TRBJ1-5; 8 bases agree with TRBD1. The sequenced sample was PBMCs or a T cell subset sorted from them (not recorded which). CDR3 loop: CASSPGGPTGQPQHF. CDR3 nucleotide sequence: TGTGCCAGCAGCCCAGGGGGCCCGACTGGTCAGCCCCAGCATTTT.